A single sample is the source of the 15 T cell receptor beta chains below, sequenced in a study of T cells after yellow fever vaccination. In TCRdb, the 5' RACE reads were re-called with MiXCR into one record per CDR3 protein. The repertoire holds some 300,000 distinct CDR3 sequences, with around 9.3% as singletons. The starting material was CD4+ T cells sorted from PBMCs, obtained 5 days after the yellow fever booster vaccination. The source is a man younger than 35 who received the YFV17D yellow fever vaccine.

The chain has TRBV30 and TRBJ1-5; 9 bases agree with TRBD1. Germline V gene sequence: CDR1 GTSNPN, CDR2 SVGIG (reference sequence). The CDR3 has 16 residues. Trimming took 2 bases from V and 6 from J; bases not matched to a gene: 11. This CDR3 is CAWSPTLTGGLQPQHF. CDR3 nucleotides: TGTGCCTGGAGTCCGACCCTAACAGGGGGCCTTCAGCCCCAGCATTTT.

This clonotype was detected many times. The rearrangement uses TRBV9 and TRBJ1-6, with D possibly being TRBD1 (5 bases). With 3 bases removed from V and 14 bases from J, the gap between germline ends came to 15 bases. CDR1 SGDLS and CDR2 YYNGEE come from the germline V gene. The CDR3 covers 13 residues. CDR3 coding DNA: TGTGCCAGCAGCGAAACTACGCCAGGGACCCTCCACTTT. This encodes CASSETTPGTLHF. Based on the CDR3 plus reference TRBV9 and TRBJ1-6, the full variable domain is DSGVTQTPKHLITATGQRVTLRCSPRSGDLSVYWYQQSLDQGLQFLIQYYNGEERAKGNILERFSAQQFPDLHSELNLSSLELGDSALYFCASSETTPGTLHFGNGTRLTVT.

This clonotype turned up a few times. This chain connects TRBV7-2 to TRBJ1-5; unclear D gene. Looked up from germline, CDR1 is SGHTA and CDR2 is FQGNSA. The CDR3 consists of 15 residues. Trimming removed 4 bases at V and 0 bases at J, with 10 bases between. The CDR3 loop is CASSWSGYSNQPQHF. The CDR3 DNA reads TGTGCCAGCAGCTGGAGCGGTTATAGCAATCAGCCCCAGCATTTT.

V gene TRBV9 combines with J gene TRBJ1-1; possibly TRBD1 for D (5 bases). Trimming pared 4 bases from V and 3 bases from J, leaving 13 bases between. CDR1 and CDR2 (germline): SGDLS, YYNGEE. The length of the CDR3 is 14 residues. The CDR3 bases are TGTGCCAGCAGCTCCCGGGACCGGCACACTGAAGCTTTCTTT. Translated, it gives CASSSRDRHTEAFF.

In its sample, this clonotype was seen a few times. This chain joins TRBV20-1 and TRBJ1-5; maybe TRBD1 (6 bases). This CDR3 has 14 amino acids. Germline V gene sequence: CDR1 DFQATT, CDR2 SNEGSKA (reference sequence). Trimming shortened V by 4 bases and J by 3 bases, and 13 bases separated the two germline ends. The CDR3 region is CSAIVGADNQPQHF. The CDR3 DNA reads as TGCAGTGCTATTGTGGGGGCTGACAATCAGCCCCAGCATTTT.

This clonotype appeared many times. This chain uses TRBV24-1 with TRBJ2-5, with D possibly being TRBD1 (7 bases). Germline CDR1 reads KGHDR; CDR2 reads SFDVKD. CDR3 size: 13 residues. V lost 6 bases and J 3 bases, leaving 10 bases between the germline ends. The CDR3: CATSRGTEETQYF. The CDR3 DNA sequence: TGTGCCACCAGTCGGGGGACAGAAGAGACCCAGTACTTC.

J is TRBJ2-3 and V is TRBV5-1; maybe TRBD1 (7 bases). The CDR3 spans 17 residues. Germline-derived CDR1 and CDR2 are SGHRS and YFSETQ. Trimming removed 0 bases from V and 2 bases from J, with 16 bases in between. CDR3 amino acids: CASSLAPQGGSTDTQYF. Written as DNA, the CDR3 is TGCGCCAGCAGCTTGGCCCCCCAGGGGGGTTCCACAGATACGCAGTATTTT.

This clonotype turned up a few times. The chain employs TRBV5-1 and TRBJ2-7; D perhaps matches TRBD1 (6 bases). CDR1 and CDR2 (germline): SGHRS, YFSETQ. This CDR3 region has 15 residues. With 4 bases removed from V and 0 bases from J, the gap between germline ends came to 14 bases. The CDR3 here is CASSVGQPGSYEQYV. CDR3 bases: TGCGCCAGCAGCGTCGGACAGCCAGGCTCCTACGAGCAGTACGTC.

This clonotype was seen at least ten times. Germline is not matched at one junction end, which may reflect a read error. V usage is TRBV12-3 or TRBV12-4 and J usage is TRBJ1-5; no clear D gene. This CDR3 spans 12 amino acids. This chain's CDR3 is CASSLAFQPQHF. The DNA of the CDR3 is TGTGCCAGCAGTCTAGCCTTCCAGCCCCAGCATTTT.

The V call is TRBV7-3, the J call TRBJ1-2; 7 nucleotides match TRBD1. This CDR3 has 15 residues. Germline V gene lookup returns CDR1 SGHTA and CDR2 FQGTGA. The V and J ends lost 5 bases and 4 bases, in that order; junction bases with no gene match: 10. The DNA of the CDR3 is TGTGCCAGCAGCCCCCAGGGGGGCGGCGGCTATGGCTACACCTTC. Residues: CASSPQGGGGYGYTF.

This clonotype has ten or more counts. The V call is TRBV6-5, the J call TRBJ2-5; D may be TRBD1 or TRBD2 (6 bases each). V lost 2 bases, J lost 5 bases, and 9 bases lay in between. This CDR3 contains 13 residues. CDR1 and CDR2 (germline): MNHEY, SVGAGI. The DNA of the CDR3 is TGTGCCAGCAGTTACGGGGGGCCGGAGACCCAGTACTTC. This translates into CASSYGGPETQYF.

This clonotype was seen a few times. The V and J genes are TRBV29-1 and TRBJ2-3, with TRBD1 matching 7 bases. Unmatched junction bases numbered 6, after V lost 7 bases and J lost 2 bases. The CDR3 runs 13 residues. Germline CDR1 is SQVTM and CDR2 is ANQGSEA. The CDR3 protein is CSAQTGTTDTQYF. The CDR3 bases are TGCAGCGCTCAGACAGGGACCACAGATACGCAGTATTTT.

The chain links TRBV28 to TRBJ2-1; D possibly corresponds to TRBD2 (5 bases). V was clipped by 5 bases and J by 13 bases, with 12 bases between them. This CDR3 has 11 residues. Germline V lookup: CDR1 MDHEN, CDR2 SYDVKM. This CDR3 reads CASSQWRSQFF. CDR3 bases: TGTGCCAGCAGTCAGTGGAGGAGTCAGTTCTTC. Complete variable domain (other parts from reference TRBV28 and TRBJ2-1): DVKVTQSSRYLVKRTGEKVFLECVQDMDHENMFWYRQDPGLGLRLIYFSYDVKMKEKGDIPEGYSVSREKKERFSLILESASTNQTSMYLCASSQWRSQFFGPGTRLTVL.

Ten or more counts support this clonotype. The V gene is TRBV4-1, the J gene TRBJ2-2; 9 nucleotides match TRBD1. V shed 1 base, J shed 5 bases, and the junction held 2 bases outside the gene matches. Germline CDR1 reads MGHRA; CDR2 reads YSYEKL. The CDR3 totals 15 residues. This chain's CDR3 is CASSQGDRVTGELFF. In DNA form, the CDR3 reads TGCGCCAGCAGCCAAGGGGACAGGGTGACCGGGGAGCTGTTTTTT.

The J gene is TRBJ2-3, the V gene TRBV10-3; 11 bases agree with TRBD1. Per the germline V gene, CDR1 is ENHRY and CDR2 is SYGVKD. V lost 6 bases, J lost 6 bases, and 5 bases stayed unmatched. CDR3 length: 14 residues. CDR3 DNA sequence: TGTGCCATCAGGGGGACAGGGGGATCTGATACGCAGTATTTT. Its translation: CAIRGTGGSDTQYF.